This is a list of T cell receptor beta chains from one sample in a study of glioma-infiltrating T cells after dendritic cell vaccination. Generated by immunoSEQ multiplex PCR, the TCRdb table keeps only in-frame clones and is missing some. The sample has about 92,000 clones, about nine tenths seen once; the top ten hold approximately 14%. The sequences come from blood, collected before dendritic cell vaccination. These receptor sequences come from a human donor with glioblastoma. The CDR3 runs from the conserved cysteine through the conserved F or W. D genes are given only for firm matches. Where a row states a size, it is once, few, many or the class of an expanded clone; other rows omit it.

abundance	d_gene	v_gene	j_gene	CDR3nt	CDR3aa
NA	TRBD1	TRBV27	TRBJ1-2	TGTGCCAGCAGTGTCGGACAGGCACTCGATGGCTACACCTTC	CASSVGQALDGYTF
NA	TRBD1	TRBV6-1	TRBJ1-5	TGTGCCAGCAGTGAAGCGGGACAGGGGAGTCAGCCCCAGCATTTT	CASSEAGQGSQPQHF
NA	NA	TRBV29-1	TRBJ2-1	TGCAGCGTTGACACCTACAATGAGCAGTTCTTC	CSVDTYNEQFF
once	NA	TRBV20-1	TRBJ2-3	TGCACCGCGCCTCGGGCAGATACGCAGTATTTT	CTAPRADTQYF
NA	NA	TRBV27	TRBJ1-2	TGTGCCAGCAGTCCTATCGACACGAACTATGGCTACACCTTC	CASSPIDTNYGYTF
NA	NA	TRBV5-4	TRBJ2-4	TGTGCCAGCACCTCCGATCCGGGTGAACTAGCCAAAAACATTCAGTACTTC	CASTSDPGELAKNIQYF
once	TRBD1	TRBV27	TRBJ2-1	TGTGCCAGCAGGCATGGGACAGGGAGAGACAATGAGCAGTTCTTC	CASRHGTGRDNEQFF
few	TRBD1	TRBV19	TRBJ2-7	TGTGCCAGTAGTGCCCGGACAGGGCGCACCTACGAGCAGTACTTC	CASSARTGRTYEQYF
NA	NA	TRBV9	TRBJ1-6	TGTGCCAGCAACGAGGGCTCCTATAATTCACCCCTCCACTTT	CASNEGSYNSPLHF
NA	NA	TRBV28	TRBJ1-1	TGTGCCAGCAGGACGGACAGATCCCGGACTGAAGCTTTCTTT	CASRTDRSRTEAFF
NA	TRBD1	TRBV7-2	TRBJ1-1	TGTGCCAGCAGCTCCCGGGGACAGGGGCCTGAAGCTTTCTTT	CASSSRGQGPEAFF
NA	TRBD1	TRBV16	TRBJ2-7	TGTGCCAGCAGACAGGGGGGTCCCTACGAGCAGTACTTC	CASRQGGPYEQYF
NA	NA	TRBV9	TRBJ2-3	TGTGCCAGCAGCGTGCTTGGGACATACACGGGGGATACGCAGTATTTT	CASSVLGTYTGDTQYF
once	TRBD2	TRBV15	TRBJ2-7	TGTGCCACCAACTCCTTCGGGGGGGCAGGCGAGCAGTACTTC	CATNSFGGAGEQYF
NA	NA	TRBV6-5	TRBJ1-5	TGTGCCGGAGGGATGAGGGTTTGGCCCCAGCATTTT	CAGGMRVWPQHF
NA	TRBD1	TRBV5-6	TRBJ2-5	TGTGCCAGCAGCCAAACTCTACGGGGACAGCGAGAAGAGACCCAGTACTTC	CASSQTLRGQREETQYF
NA	NA	TRBV7-2	TRBJ1-2	TGTGCCAGCAGCTTAGCGCCGGGAGGGAACTATGGCTACACCTTC	CASSLAPGGNYGYTF
NA	NA	TRBV7-8	TRBJ1-2	TGTGCCAGCAGCACTCCCATCGACAGGAACTCGAACTATGGCTACACCTTC	CASSTPIDRNSNYGYTF
NA	NA	TRBV4-3	TRBJ1-1	TGCGCCAGCAGCCATGCCAGGGCCATGAACACTGAAGCTTTCTTT	CASSHARAMNTEAFF
NA	NA	TRBV5-6	TRBJ1-3	TGTGCCAGCAGCTCCTACCGGGAGGACTCTGGAAACACCATATATTTT	CASSSYREDSGNTIYF
NA	NA	TRBV6-1	TRBJ2-5	TGTGCCAGCAGTGTAGGGGGAAGCGGGACCCTGAGAGAGACCCAGTACTTC	CASSVGGSGTLRETQYF
NA	TRBD1	TRBV6-5	TRBJ2-7	TGTGCCAGCAGTTACGGACAGGGGCGCTCCTACGAGCAGTACTTC	CASSYGQGRSYEQYF
NA	TRBD2	TRBV7-2	TRBJ2-1	TGTGCCAGCAGCTTAGCCTGGGGGGGAGGGAATGAGCAGTTCTTC	CASSLAWGGGNEQFF
NA	TRBD1	TRBV19	TRBJ2-1	TGTGCCGTGGGGACAGGGGAGTCCTACAATGAGCAGTTCTTC	CAVGTGESYNEQFF
few	TRBD2	TRBV15	TRBJ2-1	TGTGCCACCAGCAGAGAGGGGACAGAGCGAGCGGGAGGGTACAATGAGCAGTTCTTC	CATSREGTERAGGYNEQFF
NA	TRBD2	TRBV28	TRBJ2-1	TGTGCCAGCAGTGTTATAGCGGGAGGGTACAATGAGCAGTTCTTC	CASSVIAGGYNEQFF
NA	TRBD2	TRBV28	TRBJ2-2	TGTGCCAGCAGAACCCCTAGCGGGCCCAACACCGGGGAGCTGTTTTTT	CASRTPSGPNTGELFF
NA	TRBD1	TRBV2	TRBJ1-4	TGTGCCAGCAGTAGACAGGGGCTTAATGAAAAACTGTTTTTT	CASSRQGLNEKLFF
NA	TRBD2	TRBV4-1	TRBJ2-7	TGCGCCAGCAGCCGACCGGGACTAGGTTACGAGCAGTACTTC	CASSRPGLGYEQYF
NA	NA	TRBV5-6	TRBJ1-6	TGTGCCAGCAGCTTGGTGCAGGGGAATTCACCCCTCCACTTT	CASSLVQGNSPLHF
NA	TRBD2	TRBV7-8	TRBJ2-7	TGTGCCAGCAGCGACCCTGGGACTAGCGGGACTTACGAGCAGTACTTC	CASSDPGTSGTYEQYF